Following are 16 T cell receptor beta chains from one sample sequenced in a study of post-analysis software for immune sequencing data. No antigen has been identified for these receptors. Study results and limitations: Five or six TRBV segments, TRBV5-6, TRBV5-1 and TRBV20-1 among them, were found more frequent in patients than controls.

TCR beta cDNA libraries included unique molecular identifiers. From the PCR reads, TCRdb called clonotypes with MiXCR, one entry per CDR3 protein. Seen here are some 700,000 distinct CDR3 sequences, around 60% observed once, and the top ten hold approximately 10%. The sequencing input was blood. These receptors were taken from a girl aged 2-10 years with multiple sclerosis.

This clonotype came up once. The CDR3, as DNA: TGTGCCAGCAGTCTAACACTACGGGATACGCAGTATTTT. This encodes CASSLTLRDTQYF. The J gene is TRBJ2-3, the V gene TRBV7-9, with no clear D. The germline V and J ends were trimmed by 6 bases and 6 bases, with 13 bases remaining between them. This CDR3 has 13 residues. The germline gives CDR1 SEHNR, CDR2 FQNEAQ (reference sequence).

This chain connects TRBV29-1 to TRBJ2-1; 8 nucleotides match TRBD2. Per the germline V gene, CDR1 is SQVTM and CDR2 is ANQGSEA. Trimming cost V 4 bases and J 6 bases; bases outside gene matches: 11. The CDR3 is 15 residues long. CDR3 protein: CSVGQLAGHLNEQFF. In DNA, the CDR3 is TGCAGCGTTGGACAGCTAGCGGGTCACCTCAATGAGCAGTTCTTC.

The V and J genes are TRBV29-1 and TRBJ2-3; no definite D call. This CDR3 region has 9 residues. Between the trimmed V and J ends, which lost 3 bases and 9 bases, there was a span of 4 bases. Per the germline V gene, CDR1 is SQVTM and CDR2 is ANQGSEA. The CDR3 nucleotides are TGCAGCGTTGACGGAACGCAGTATTTT. Translation gives CSVDGTQYF.

V is TRBV12-3 or TRBV12-4 and J is TRBJ2-4, with 7 bases lining up with TRBD1. V shed 5 bases, J shed 1 base, and the junction held 8 bases outside the gene matches. CDR3 length: 16 amino acids. CDR3 coding DNA: TGTGCCAGCAGTCAGACAGGGCGGAGGGCCAAAAACATTCAGTACTTC. As protein: CASSQTGRRAKNIQYF.

This sequence joins TRBV25-1 and TRBJ2-4; D tentatively fits TRBD1 or TRBD2 (6 bases each). Judging by the DNA end, TRBJ2-7 fits better; the J call may be wrong. Germline lookup yields CDR1 MGHDK and CDR2 SYGVNS. The CDR3 is 14 amino acids. The CDR3 loop is CASSGAAGEAEQYF. The CDR3 DNA sequence: TGTGCCAGCAGTGGGGCGGCAGGGGAGGCCGAGCAGTACTTC.

This chain connects TRBV27 to TRBJ1-2; D possibly corresponds to TRBD1 (5 bases). Germline V CDR1 and CDR2: MNHEY, SMNVEV (reference sequence). V was shortened by 8 bases and J by 3 bases, with 10 bases between the two germline ends. CDR3 length equals 12 residues. CDR3 sequence: CASGKGYYGYTF. CDR3 sequence (DNA): TGTGCCAGCGGGAAGGGGTACTATGGCTACACCTTC.

The rearrangement uses TRBV9 and TRBJ2-4; 7 nucleotides agree with TRBD1. The J call is in doubt because the DNA end fits TRBJ2-7 better. This CDR3 has 13 residues. From germline, CDR1 is SGDLS and CDR2 YYNGEE. CDR3 sequence: CASSGETGYEQYF. DNA for the CDR3: TGTGCCAGCAGCGGCGAGACAGGGTACGAGCAGTACTTC.

The chain uses TRBV20-1 and TRBJ2-7; the match to TRBD2 covers 7 bases. Looked up from germline, CDR1 is DFQATT and CDR2 is SNEGSKA (reference sequence). V lost 1 base, J lost 5 bases, and 11 bases stayed unmatched. The CDR3 runs to 15 residues. CDR3 sequence (DNA): TGCAGTGCTAGAGCGGCTAGCGGAAGGTATCACGAGCAGTACTTC. It yields the protein CSARAASGRYHEQYF.

Comments on this clonotype: Sequence at one end of the junction differs from germline and may be a read error. The chain recombines TRBV15 with TRBJ2-1; TRBD2 matches at 16 bases. The CDR3 spans 18 residues. Looked up from germline, CDR1 is LNHNV and CDR2 is YYDKDF (reference sequence). The CDR3 DNA follows: TGTGTCACCAGCAGGGACCCGGGACTAGCGGGAGGGGTCAATGAGCAGTTCTTC. This gives the protein CVTSRDPGLAGGVNEQFF.

V and J are TRBV6-6 and TRBJ2-7; D uncertain. Germline V CDR1 and CDR2: MNHNY, SVGAGI (reference sequence). This CDR3 contains 13 residues. V lost 0 bases and J lost 5, with 8 bases in between. CDR3 sequence (DNA): TGTGCCAGCAGTTACTCCGGCATCCACGAGCAGTACTTC. Its translation is CASSYSGIHEQYF.

V is TRBV20-1 and J is TRBJ2-1, with 7 bases aligning to TRBD2. With V trimmed by 3 bases and J by 9 bases, 11 bases remained unmatched. Germline V gives CDR1 DFQATT, CDR2 SNEGSKA (reference sequence). This CDR3 region has 14 residues. This chain's CDR3 is CSARRESLTGEQFF. CDR3 sequence (DNA): TGCAGTGCTAGGCGGGAGTCCCTGACGGGTGAGCAGTTCTTC.

V is TRBV4-1 and J is TRBJ2-2; D may be TRBD1 (5 bases). Trimming removed 3 bases from V and 2 bases from J, with 28 bases in between. The CDR3 loop spans 21 amino acids. CDR1 MGHRA and CDR2 YSYEKL come from the germline V gene. In nucleotides, the CDR3 is TGCGCCAGCAGCCACCCCCGGTCAGGGCGCAGGTATAGCTACAACACCGGGGAGCTGTTTTTT. Its translation is CASSHPRSGRRYSYNTGELFF.

The count of this clonotype is one. This chain joins TRBV5-5 and TRBJ2-3; no clear D gene. V lost 1 base to trimming and J lost 2 bases, with 8 bases between them. CDR3 length equals 14 residues. Germline loops: CDR1 SGHKS, CDR2 YYEKEE (reference sequence). This CDR3 is CASSLSRTTDTQYF. DNA for the CDR3: TGTGCCAGCAGCTTGAGTAGGACCACAGATACGCAGTATTTT.

In its sample, this clonotype was seen a few times. This rearrangement joins TRBV29-1 to TRBJ2-3, with 7 bases lining up with TRBD2. The germline V gene has CDR1 SQVTM and CDR2 ANQGSEA. The ends lost 4 bases at V and 5 bases at J; junction bases unmatched: 3. The CDR3 has 12 amino acids. The CDR3 DNA sequence: TGCAGCGTTGCCTTAGCGGGAGATACGCAGTATTTT. This sequence encodes CSVALAGDTQYF.

This clonotype has a handful of counts. The chain employs TRBV6-2 or TRBV6-3 and TRBJ1-5; D ambiguous. The ends were cut back, 0 bases at V and 7 bases at J, with 7 bases in the middle. CDR1 and CDR2 from the germline V gene are MNHEY and SVGEGT. This CDR3 contains 13 residues. CDR3 in DNA: TGTGCCAGCAGTTACTCGCAGCAACAGCCCCAGCATTTT. Translating gives CASSYSQQQPQHF.

The rearrangement uses TRBV18 and TRBJ1-1; 8 bases are shared with TRBD1. Looked up from germline, CDR1 is KGHSH and CDR2 is LQKENI. The CDR3 runs to 15 residues. The ends lost 3 bases at V and 0 bases at J; junction bases unmatched: 3. The CDR3 is CASSPGQDLNTEAFF. CDR3 in DNA: TGTGCCAGCTCACCGGGACAGGATTTGAACACTGAAGCTTTCTTT.